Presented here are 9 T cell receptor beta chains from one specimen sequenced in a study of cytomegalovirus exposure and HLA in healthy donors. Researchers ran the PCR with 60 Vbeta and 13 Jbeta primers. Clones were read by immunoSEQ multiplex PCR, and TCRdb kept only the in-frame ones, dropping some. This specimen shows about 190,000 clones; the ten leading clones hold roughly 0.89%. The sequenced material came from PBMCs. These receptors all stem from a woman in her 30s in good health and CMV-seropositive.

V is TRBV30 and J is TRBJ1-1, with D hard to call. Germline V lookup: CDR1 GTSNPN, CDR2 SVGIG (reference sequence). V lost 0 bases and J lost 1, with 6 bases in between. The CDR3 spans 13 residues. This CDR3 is CAWSVGANTEAFF. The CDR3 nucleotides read TGTGCCTGGAGTGTAGGAGCGAACACTGAAGCTTTCTTT.

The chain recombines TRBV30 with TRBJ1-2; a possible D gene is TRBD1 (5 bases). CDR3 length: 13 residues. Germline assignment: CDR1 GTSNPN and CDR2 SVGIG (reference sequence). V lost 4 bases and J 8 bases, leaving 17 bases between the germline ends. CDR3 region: CAWNGGLAGGYTF. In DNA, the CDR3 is TGTGCCTGGAATGGGGGACTAGCTGGGGGCTACACCTTC.

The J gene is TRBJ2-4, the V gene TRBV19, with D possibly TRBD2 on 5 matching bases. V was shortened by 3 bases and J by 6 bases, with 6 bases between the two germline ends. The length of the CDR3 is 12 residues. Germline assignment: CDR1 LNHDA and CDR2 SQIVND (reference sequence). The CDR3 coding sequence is TGTGCCAGTAGTATCGGACTAAACATTCAGTACTTC. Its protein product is CASSIGLNIQYF.

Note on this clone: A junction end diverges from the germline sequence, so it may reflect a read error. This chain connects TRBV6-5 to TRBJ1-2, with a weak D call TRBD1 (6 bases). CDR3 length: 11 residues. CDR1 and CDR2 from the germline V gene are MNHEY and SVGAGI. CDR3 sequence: CASSEVVGAAF. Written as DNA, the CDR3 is TGTGCCAGCAGTGAAGTAGTGGGGGCCGCCTTC.

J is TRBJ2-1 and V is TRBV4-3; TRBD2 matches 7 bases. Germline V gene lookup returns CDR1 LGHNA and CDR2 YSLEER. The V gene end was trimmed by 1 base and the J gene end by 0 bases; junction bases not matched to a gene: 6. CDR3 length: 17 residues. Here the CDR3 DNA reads TGCGCCAGCAGCCAAGCAGACTCGGGGGGCTCCTACAATGAGCAGTTCTTC. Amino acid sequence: CASSQADSGGSYNEQFF.

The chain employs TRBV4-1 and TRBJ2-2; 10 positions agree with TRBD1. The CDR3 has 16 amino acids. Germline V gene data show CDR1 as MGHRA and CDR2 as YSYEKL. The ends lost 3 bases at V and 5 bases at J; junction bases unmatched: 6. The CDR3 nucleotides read TGCGCCAGCAGCCACCAGCGGACAGGGGGAACCGGGGAGCTGTTTTTT. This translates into CASSHQRTGGTGELFF.

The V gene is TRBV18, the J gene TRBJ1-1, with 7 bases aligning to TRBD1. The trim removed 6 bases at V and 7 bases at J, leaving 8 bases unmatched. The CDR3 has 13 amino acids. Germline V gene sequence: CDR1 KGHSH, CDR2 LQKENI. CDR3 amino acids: CASSYPGQVEAFF. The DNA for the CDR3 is TGTGCCAGCTCCTACCCCGGACAGGTTGAAGCTTTCTTT.

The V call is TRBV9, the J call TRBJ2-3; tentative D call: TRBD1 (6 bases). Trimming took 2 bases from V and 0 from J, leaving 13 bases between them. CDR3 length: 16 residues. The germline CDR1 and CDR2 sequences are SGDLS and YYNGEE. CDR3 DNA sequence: TGTGCCAGCAGCGTGACCGGGACATATAGCACAGATACGCAGTATTTT. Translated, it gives CASSVTGTYSTDTQYF.

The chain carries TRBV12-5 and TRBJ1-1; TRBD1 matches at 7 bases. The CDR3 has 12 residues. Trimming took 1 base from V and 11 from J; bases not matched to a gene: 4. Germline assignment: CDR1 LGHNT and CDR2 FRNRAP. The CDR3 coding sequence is TGTGCTAGTGGTTTGGGAACAGGGGTGGCTTTCTTT. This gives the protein CASGLGTGVAFF.